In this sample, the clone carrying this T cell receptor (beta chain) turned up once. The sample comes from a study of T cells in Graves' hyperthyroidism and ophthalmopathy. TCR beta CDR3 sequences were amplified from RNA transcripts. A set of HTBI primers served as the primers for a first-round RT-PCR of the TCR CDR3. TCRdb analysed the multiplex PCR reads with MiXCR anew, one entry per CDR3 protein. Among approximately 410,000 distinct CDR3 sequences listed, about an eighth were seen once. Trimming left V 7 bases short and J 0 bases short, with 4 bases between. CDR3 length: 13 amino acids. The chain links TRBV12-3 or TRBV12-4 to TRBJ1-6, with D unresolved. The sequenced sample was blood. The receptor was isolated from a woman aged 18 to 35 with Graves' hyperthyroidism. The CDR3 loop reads CASMSSYNSPLHF. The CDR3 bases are TGTGCCAGCATGAGCTCCTATAATTCACCCCTCCACTTT.